The clone carrying this TCR beta chain has only one observation. The PCR employed 60 Vbeta primers together with 13 Jbeta primers. Here immunoSEQ multiplex PCR was the method, and the copy in TCRdb shows in-frame clones only, minus some. The data show about 160,000 clones, 85% seen once. V shed 3 bases and J shed 7 bases, with 16 bases lying between them. CDR1 is SGDLS, CDR2 YYNGEE, per germline. The CDR3 has 14 residues. This entry belongs to a study of cytomegalovirus exposure and HLA in healthy donors. The chain joins TRBV9 to TRBJ1-2, with TRBD1 as a possible D gene (6 bases). The sequencing sample was made of PBMCs. The sequence came from a boy between 2 and 10 years old in good health and CMV-seronegative. The CDR3 reads CASSGGGSGFGYTF. The DNA for the CDR3 is TGTGCCAGCAGCGGAGGGGGATCTGGGTTTGGCTACACCTTC.